This TCR beta chain was recovered during a study of T cells in Graves' hyperthyroidism and ophthalmopathy. Study-level results: Most thyroid clonotypes that were expanded above 0.001 also turned up in blood.

Exclusion criteria comprised uncontrolled infection, other autoimmune disease, pregnancy or lactation. On the basis of clinical symptoms, serum thyroxine and TRAb, thyroid ultrasound and orbital computed tomography, diagnoses were made. The authors obtained PBMCs from around 11 ml of fresh peripheral blood. This clonotype was observed a few times. As yet, its antigen is unknown. CDR1 is MNHEY and CDR2 is SMNVEV in the germline V gene (reference sequence). The CDR3 sequence is 14 residues long. With 5 bases removed from V and 4 bases from J, the gap between germline ends came to 15 bases. What was amplified from RNA transcripts were TCR beta CDR3 regions. A first-round RT-PCR of the TCR CDR3 used the HTBI primer set. MiXCR, run by TCRdb on the multiplex PCR reads, gives a single entry per CDR3 protein. The table records over 350,000 distinct CDR3 sequences, around an eighth of them present only once.

The V and J genes are TRBV27 and TRBJ2-7; possibly TRBD2 for D (5 bases). The sequencing input was blood. The origin of this receptor is a man aged 50-60 years with Graves' ophthalmopathy. CDR3 loop: CASSPASSRYEQYF. The CDR3 bases are TGTGCCAGCAGTCCGGCTAGCAGCCGATACGAGCAGTACTTC.